This section outlines one TCR beta chain sequence together with its context. Its antigen is not known. Only in-frame clones appear in the TCRdb table, and some are missing; sequencing was by immunoSEQ multiplex PCR. The repertoire holds 15,000 to 25,000 clones, around nine tenths seen once, with 40% to 55% in the top ten. The sample originates from a study of OX40 agonist ivuxolimab in advanced cancers. Study-level findings and limits: Both blood CD4+ and CD8+ T cells showed clonal growth by week 6 at 0.1 to 3.0 mg/kg.

Germline CDR1 is SNHLY and CDR2 is FYNNEI. V dropped 5 bases and J dropped 2; count of bases not matched to a gene: 10. This CDR3 region has 16 residues. V gene TRBV2 combines with J gene TRBJ2-7; 9 nucleotides line up with TRBD1. The clonotype originates from an adult with an advanced solid tumor such as melanoma, head and neck, liver or kidney cancer. This material consisted of CD4+ or CD8+ T cells sorted from blood, taken in a trial of the OX40 agonist ivuxolimab. The CDR3 region has the DNA TGTGCCAGCAGTTCTCGGGACAGGGCTGATGCCTACGAGCAGTACTTC. This encodes CASSSRDRADAYEQYF.